A selection of T cell receptor beta chains follows, all from one sample in a study of identical twins. TCRdb called the 5' RACE reads again in MiXCR, with one record for every CDR3 protein. The table records 450,000 or so distinct CDR3 sequences, approximately 14% of them present only once. These data also featured in a second study, about yellow fever vaccine responses in identical twins.

Specimen: CD4+ T cells sorted from blood. These receptors were collected from a woman between 18 and 29 years old in good health. Both conserved end residues are part of each CDR3. D genes are given only for firm matches. Part of the rows lack a size; the others show once, few, many or a class for expanded clones.

length: 13; D: TRBD1; V: TRBV29-1; size: many; J: TRBJ1-2; DNA: TGCAGCGTTTTCGGTCAGGGGGCGTGGGGCTACACCTTC; CDR3: CSVFGQGAWGYTF
length: 13; D: TRBD1; V: TRBV29-1; size: few; J: TRBJ2-5; DNA: TGCAGCGTTGAGGGACAGGGGGCGGGGACCCAGTACTTC; CDR3: CSVEGQGAGTQYF
length: 15; D: .; V: TRBV7-2; size: many; J: TRBJ2-4; DNA: TGTGCCAGCAGCCTAAACAGAATGTCCAAAAACATTCAGTACTTC; CDR3: CASSLNRMSKNIQYF
length: 14; D: .; V: TRBV5-1; size: .; J: TRBJ2-7; DNA: TGCGCCAGCAGCTTGGTCAGCGTAGTCTACGAGCAGTACTTC; CDR3: CASSLVSVVYEQYF
length: 15; D: .; V: TRBV4-1; size: few; J: TRBJ2-3; DNA: TGCGCCAGCAGCCAAGTGGAGCGGGCGGCAGATACGCAGTATTTT; CDR3: CASSQVERAADTQYF
length: 14; D: .; V: TRBV6-2/TRBV6-3; size: few; J: TRBJ1-5; DNA: TGTGCCAGCAGTTATATTACAGGCCATCAGCCCCAGCATTTT; CDR3: CASSYITGHQPQHF
length: 15; D: TRBD2; V: TRBV20-1; size: .; J: TRBJ2-3; DNA: TGCAGTGCTCGGATTGGGACTAGCGGCACAGATACGCAGTATTTT; CDR3: CSARIGTSGTDTQYF
length: 14; D: TRBD2; V: TRBV12-3/TRBV12-4; size: .; J: TRBJ2-7; DNA: TGTGCCAGCAGTTTTAGCGGGAGGTACTACGAGCAGTACTTC; CDR3: CASSFSGRYYEQYF
length: 13; D: TRBD1; V: TRBV20-1; size: few; J: TRBJ2-7; DNA: TGCAGTGCCTCCGGGACAGGGCTTTACGAGCAGTACTTC; CDR3: CSASGTGLYEQYF
length: 13; D: .; V: TRBV12-5; size: few; J: TRBJ2-5; DNA: TGTGCTAGTGCCACCCCCCCTCAAGAGACCCAGTACTTC; CDR3: CASATPPQETQYF
length: 14; D: .; V: TRBV28; size: .; J: TRBJ2-7; DNA: TGTGCCAGCAGTCTCTTGGTTCGATCCTACGAGCAGTACTTC; CDR3: CASSLLVRSYEQYF
length: 15; D: .; V: TRBV9; size: many; J: TRBJ2-6; DNA: TGTGCCAGCAGCGTAGGCCTCTCTGGGGCCAACGTCCTGACTTTC; CDR3: CASSVGLSGANVLTF
length: 14; D: .; V: TRBV12-5; size: .; J: TRBJ1-2; DNA: TGTGCTAGTGGCCCATCAGGTTTTAACTATGGCTACACCTTC; CDR3: CASGPSGFNYGYTF
length: 13; D: .; V: TRBV3-1; size: .; J: TRBJ1-1; DNA: TGTGCCAGCAGCCAAGGTCTTGGGAGGGAAGCTTTCTTT; CDR3: CASSQGLGREAFF
length: 14; D: .; V: TRBV29-1; size: .; J: TRBJ2-1; DNA: TGCAGCGTTGTGGGCCTGAGCTCCTACAATGAGCAGTTCTTC; CDR3: CSVVGLSSYNEQFF
length: 15; D: TRBD2; V: TRBV28; size: .; J: TRBJ2-7; DNA: TGTGCCAGCAGTTTATGGGCTAGCGGGAGCTACGAGCAGTACTTC; CDR3: CASSLWASGSYEQYF
length: 14; D: TRBD2; V: TRBV30; size: few; J: TRBJ2-1; DNA: TGTGCCTGGGGTGTGGGTCTAGCGGTAGATGAGCAGTTCTTC; CDR3: CAWGVGLAVDEQFF
length: 15; D: TRBD1; V: TRBV12-3/TRBV12-4; size: many; J: TRBJ1-1; DNA: TGTGCCAGCAGCCTGAACGGACAGGTCGGCACTGAAGCTTTCTTT; CDR3: CASSLNGQVGTEAFF
length: 15; D: TRBD1; V: TRBV20-1; size: .; J: TRBJ2-3; DNA: TGCAGTGCTAAATCCAACCTGGGACAGACAGATACGCAGTATTTT; CDR3: CSAKSNLGQTDTQYF
length: 15; D: TRBD2; V: TRBV2; size: .; J: TRBJ2-5; DNA: TGTGCCAGCAGCCGACTAGCGGGAGTCCAAGAGACCCAGTACTTC; CDR3: CASSRLAGVQETQYF
length: 13; D: .; V: TRBV10-1; size: .; J: TRBJ2-7; DNA: TGCGCCAGCAGTGAGGGGGGCGGCTACGAGCAGTACTTC; CDR3: CASSEGGGYEQYF
length: 13; D: TRBD2; V: TRBV20-1; size: many; J: TRBJ2-7; DNA: TGCAGTGCTAGACCTAGCGGGAGGGGTGAGCAGTACTTC; CDR3: CSARPSGRGEQYF
length: 15; D: .; V: TRBV5-1; size: .; J: TRBJ2-5; DNA: TGCGCCAGCAGCTTGAGTGGATCTTTCCAAGAGACCCAGTACTTC; CDR3: CASSLSGSFQETQYF
length: 15; D: TRBD1; V: TRBV5-1; size: .; J: TRBJ1-3; DNA: TGCGCCAGCAGGCGGGACAGGGCTTATGGAAACACCATATATTTT; CDR3: CASRRDRAYGNTIYF
length: 16; D: .; V: TRBV5-1; size: few; J: TRBJ2-3; DNA: TGCGCCAGCAGCTTCCTCGGGATGGGGGGCACAGATACGCAGTATTTT; CDR3: CASSFLGMGGTDTQYF
length: 13; D: .; V: TRBV7-2; size: .; J: TRBJ1-1; DNA: TGTGCCAGCAGCCCGACGAGGAACACTGAAGCTTTCTTT; CDR3: CASSPTRNTEAFF
length: 16; D: TRBD2; V: TRBV29-1; size: many; J: TRBJ2-5; DNA: TGCAGCGTTGAAGATTGGCGAGCGGGAGGCCCGGAGACCCAGTACTTC; CDR3: CSVEDWRAGGPETQYF
length: 14; D: .; V: TRBV12-3/TRBV12-4; size: few; J: TRBJ2-4; DNA: TGTGCCAGCAGTACTGAAATAGCCAAAAACATTCAGTACTTC; CDR3: CASSTEIAKNIQYF
length: 14; D: .; V: TRBV7-2; size: few; J: TRBJ1-6; DNA: TGTGCCAGCAGCTTACCGGGCGTGAATTCACCCCTCCACTTT; CDR3: CASSLPGVNSPLHF
length: 13; D: .; V: TRBV19; size: .; J: TRBJ1-5; DNA: TGTGCCAGTAGTATCATGGAAGGGCAGCCCCAGCATTTT; CDR3: CASSIMEGQPQHF
length: 15; D: TRBD2; V: TRBV7-9; size: .; J: TRBJ2-7; DNA: TGTGCCAGCCTCATGACGGCGGGAGGCCTGGGGGAGCAGTACTTC; CDR3: CASLMTAGGLGEQYF